This is a list of T cell receptor beta chains from one sample in a study of human T cells and chemical hapten exposure. A single record per CDR3 protein comes from TCRdb applying MiXCR to the RACE reads. In the table there are approximately 28,000 distinct CDR3 sequences, over 8.5% of which are singletons. The material was whole blood, obtained in connection with sensitization to the hapten diphenylcyclopropenone (DPC). These receptors were taken from a man aged 30-40 years with alopecia areata. Some clones in this sample may be carry-over from other donors' samples. The CDR3 runs from the conserved cysteine through the conserved F or W. Each record gives: V gene, D gene, J gene, clone size, CDR3 DNA, CDR3 protein. The D gene is left open where the match is weak. Some rows mark clone size as missing; the rest say once, few, many or name a class of expanded clone.

TRBV3-1	TRBD1	TRBJ1-6	medium-sized	TGTGCCAGCAGCCAAGATGGGGGACAGGGAATCTTCGATTCACCCCTCCACTTT	CASSQDGGQGIFDSPLHF
TRBV30	.	TRBJ2-5	many	TGTGCCCTTTCCTCGGGGGTGGAGACCCAGTACTTC	CALSSGVETQYF
TRBV9	.	TRBJ2-3	.	TGTGCCAGCAGCCGGGACGGGGATTACACAGATACGCAGTATTTT	CASSRDGDYTDTQYF
TRBV24-1	.	TRBJ2-3	.	TGTGCCACTTCGACAGATTCCAGCTTTGCCACAGATACGCAGTATTTT	CATSTDSSFATDTQYF
TRBV5-1	.	TRBJ2-3	many	TGCGCCAGCAGCGTTTCGGAGCGGCAACCCACAGATACGCAGTATTTT	CASSVSERQPTDTQYF
TRBV29-1	.	TRBJ2-5	many	TGCAGCGTTGGCGCGCTTCAAGAGACCCAGTACTTC	CSVGALQETQYF
TRBV7-8	.	TRBJ1-1	many	TGTGCCAGCAGCTCGACAGGTCCCCACACTGAAGCTTTCTTT	CASSSTGPHTEAFF
TRBV14	TRBD1	TRBJ2-7	.	TGTGCCAGCACCGGGACAGGGGTATACGAGCAGTACTTC	CASTGTGVYEQYF
TRBV12-3/TRBV12-4	TRBD1	TRBJ1-6	many	TGTGCCAGCAGTCCGGACAGGGAAGGTGTACCCCTCCACTTT	CASSPDREGVPLHF
TRBV6-2/TRBV6-3	.	TRBJ2-1	many	TGTGCCAGCAGTTACGAACCCGCCACCGGGACGAGGAATGAGCAGTTCTTC	CASSYEPATGTRNEQFF
TRBV24-1	.	TRBJ2-3	few	TGTGCCACCAGTGATGGCAGCACAGATACGCAGTATTTT	CATSDGSTDTQYF